The following is a T cell receptor beta chain sequence with its context. Its antigen is undetermined. This specimen belongs to a study of shared clonotypes between healthy human individuals. Study-level findings and limits: When naive CD4 clonotypes were compared across several donors, approximately 4.9% were shared.

The CDR3 contains 12 residues. The V gene's germline CDR1 is SNHLY and CDR2 FYNNEI. The V end was cut by 6 bases, the J end by 7 bases, with 13 bases between. The assay was carried out at the deep level. Each cell subset's genomic DNA was divided evenly among several immunoSEQ plates. TCRdb keeps only in-frame clones here, not all; method: immunoSEQ multiplex PCR. Here the sample spans roughly 2.2 million clones, just under 95% being singletons. The J gene is TRBJ2-7, the V gene TRBV2; tentative D call: TRBD2 (5 bases). Input material: naive CD4+ T cells from PBMCs. Subset: CD45RA+ positively selected. The clonotype comes from a man aged 18 to 35 in good health. Some clones in this sample may be carry-over from other donors' samples. CDR3 in amino acids: CASRADREEQYF. The DNA of the CDR3 is TGTGCCAGCAGAGCGGACCGCGAAGAGCAGTACTTC.